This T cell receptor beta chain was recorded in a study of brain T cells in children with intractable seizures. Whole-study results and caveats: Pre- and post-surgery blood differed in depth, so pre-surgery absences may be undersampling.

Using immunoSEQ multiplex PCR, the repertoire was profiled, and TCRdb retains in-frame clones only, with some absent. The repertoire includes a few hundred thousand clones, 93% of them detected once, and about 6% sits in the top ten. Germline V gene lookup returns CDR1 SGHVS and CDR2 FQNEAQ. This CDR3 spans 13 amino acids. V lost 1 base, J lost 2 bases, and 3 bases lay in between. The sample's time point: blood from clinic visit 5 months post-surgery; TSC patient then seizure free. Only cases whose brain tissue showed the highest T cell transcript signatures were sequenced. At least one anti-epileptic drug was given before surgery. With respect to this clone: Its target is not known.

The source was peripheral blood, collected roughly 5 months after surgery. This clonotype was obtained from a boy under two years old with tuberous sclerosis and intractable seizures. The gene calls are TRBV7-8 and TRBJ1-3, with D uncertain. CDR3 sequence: CASSLGPGNTIYF. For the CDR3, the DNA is TGTGCCAGCAGCTTAGGGCCTGGAAACACCATATATTTT.